This T cell receptor beta chain was profiled in a study of tumor-infiltrating lymphocytes in primary liver carcinoma (dated 2017 in TCRdb). Background on the whole study: Between November 2015 and March 2016, several patients in China with histopathologically diagnosed primary liver carcinoma had surgical resection. Hepatocellular carcinoma (four) or combined HCC and intrahepatic cholangiocarcinoma (one) was present in the five patients, who were three men and two women aged 30 to 69 years. Tumors of the five patients were stage T1-T3 N0M0 with maximum diameters of roughly 4.2 to 10 cm. Each sample produced roughly 3.65 to 7.5 million productive TCRbeta reads, and read depth showed no significant difference between tissue types. For each liver tumor, the study sampled five regions along with adjacent normal tissue and blood, and applied TCRbeta repertoire sequencing, expression microarrays and whole-exome sequencing. A total of roughly 35 specimens from 5 patients went through TCRbeta repertoire sequencing, namely 25 tumor regions, 5 adjacent noncancerous liver tissues and 5 peripheral blood samples. Repertoires from technical replicates were highly reproducible, with mean shared-clone rates about 0.88 and correlation coefficients above 0.98. General findings and caveats noted by the study authors: The study included only four to six patients, and the authors note findings should be validated in a larger study. Only the TCR beta chain was sequenced, so true repertoire diversity is likely underestimated because unpaired alpha chains were not captured. Because the samples were bulk and unsorted, CD4+ and CD8+ T cell repertoires could not be compared. Consistent with antigen-driven expansion, pairs of tumor regions showed higher repertoire overlap (mean roughly 35%) than either tumor-adjacent pairs (about 17%) or tumor-blood pairs (approximately 14%). A significantly larger repertoire fraction was made up by the top 250 clones in tumors than in blood (p = 0.039).

From the cysteine up to the phenylalanine, the CDR3 has a length of 15 residues. The retained sequence is limited to the CDR3, 45 bases, with the frame set at the first base. The V and J ends are trimmed by 10 bases and 5 bases, leaving 21 bases between them. RNA from unsorted whole blood was extracted with TRIzol reagent, and germline DNA was obtained with the DNeasy Blood & Tissue kit. At the time of sampling, the patients had chronic HBV infection and had not received any treatment. Around 4 milliliters of peripheral blood were collected into K2EDTA tubes before surgery. Starting from 450 to 500 ng total RNA, TCRbeta-specific cDNA was produced by reverse transcription with a constant-region primer and ProtoScript II reverse transcriptase. Construction of the TCRbeta libraries relied on three nested rounds of multiplex PCR, following a slightly modified ARM-PCR procedure. Each of the first two PCR rounds ran for 9 to 10 cycles using multiplex TRBV1-TRBV30 forward primers together with a Cbeta reverse primer. Sample barcodes and Illumina adapters were attached in a final 25-cycle PCR using Deep VentR polymerase. Before sequencing, amplicons between 200 and 500 bp were purified from gel using a QIAquick gel extraction kit. The TCRbeta amplicons were sequenced with 250-bp paired-end reads on an Illumina HiSeq 2500. In the paper's pipeline: Quality trimming of reads was performed with Trimmomatic v0.33, and paired reads were merged with FLASH v1.2.11 so that full CDR3 sequences could be recovered. V, D and J germline segments were assigned to the rearranged TCRbeta sequences by MiGEC v1.2.1b. Clonotype statistics and Shannon-Wiener diversity indices were calculated with VDJtools v1.0.0. To cut down on sampling bias, every analysis after diversity analysis relied on just the 250 most abundant clonotypes from each sample. Using fastp trimming at Q25 and MiXCR clonotype assembly, TCRdb reanalyzed the public sequencing data and kept in-frame beta chains. Entries are consolidated by CDR3 protein sequence, retaining the most common genes and DNA. The V and J calls come from TCRdb's annotation, not from the publication. This sample comprises 300,000 to 350,000 distinct CDR3 sequences, around 50% of them detected only once. 15% to 20% of the sample lies in the top ten.

This clonotype was detected only once. Its recognized antigen is unknown. Base quality data are lacking; no much larger clone is found one base away. A single read is weak support. The specimen sequenced was peripheral blood. This receptor was taken from a woman aged 25 to 39 with primary liver carcinoma and hepatitis B virus infection. Recombination joined TRBV12-3 or TRBV12-4 with TRBJ2-1; the D gene assignment is ambiguous. The nucleotides are TGTGCCAAGAGTTTAAGGGCATTACCCGACAATGAGCAGTTCTTC. Translated, it reads CAKSLRALPDNEQFF.